This TCR beta chain stems from a study of blood T cell repertoires in COVID-19. Germline loops: CDR1 LGHDT, CDR2 YNNKEL (reference sequence). V lost 4 bases to trimming and J lost 12 bases; unmatched junction nucleotides: 13. This CDR3 contains 15 residues. Source study methods: Estimates of nucleated cell counts were drawn from the amplification of reference gene primers. Clones were read by immunoSEQ multiplex PCR, and TCRdb kept only the in-frame ones, dropping some. That table gives V, J and clone size, and the DNA gave D and trimming. The sample records approximately 140,000 clones, around 84% being singletons.

The chain is built from TRBV3-1 (or the pseudogene TRBV3-2) and TRBJ2-1; 9 nucleotides align to TRBD2. Sequenced: peripheral blood. This sequence was found in a man in his 70s with acute or convalescent COVID-19. DNA for the CDR3: TGTGCCAGCAGCCCCCCTAGCGGGGTCCCTAACGGGCAGTTCTTC. Its protein is CASSPPSGVPNGQFF.